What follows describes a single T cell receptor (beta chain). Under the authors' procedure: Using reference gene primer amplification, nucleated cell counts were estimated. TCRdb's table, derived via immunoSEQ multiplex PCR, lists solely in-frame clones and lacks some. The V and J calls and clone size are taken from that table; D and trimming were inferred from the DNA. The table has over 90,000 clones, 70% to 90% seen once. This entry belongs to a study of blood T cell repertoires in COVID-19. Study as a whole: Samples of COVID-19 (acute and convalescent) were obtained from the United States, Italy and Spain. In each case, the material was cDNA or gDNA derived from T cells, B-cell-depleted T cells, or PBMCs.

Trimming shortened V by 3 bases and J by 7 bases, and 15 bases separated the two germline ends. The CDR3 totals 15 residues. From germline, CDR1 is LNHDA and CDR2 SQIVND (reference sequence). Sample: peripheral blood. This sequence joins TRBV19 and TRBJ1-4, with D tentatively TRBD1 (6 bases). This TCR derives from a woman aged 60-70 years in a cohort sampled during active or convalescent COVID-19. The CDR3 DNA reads TGTGCCAGTAGTATCCTCAGGGGAGTTGTTGAAAAACTGTTTTTT. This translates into CASSILRGVVEKLFF.